This T cell receptor (beta chain) was sequenced during a study of T cell responses to AZD1222 COVID-19 vaccine. The method was immunoSEQ multiplex PCR; TCRdb's version includes in-frame clones alone and lacks a portion of them. This sample has 150,000 to 200,000 clones; 94% occur once, and the top ten carry approximately 4.8%. V was cut by 9 bases and J by 4 bases, with 12 bases left in between. In germline, CDR1 is WNHNN, CDR2 SYGVQD (reference sequence). This CDR3 is 12 amino acids long. This sequence was found in an adult who received the AZD1222 COVID-19 vaccine. Sample: peripheral blood, taken 28 days after the second AZD1222 dose. J is TRBJ1-2 and V is TRBV10-1; perhaps TRBD1 as D (5 bases). The CDR3 DNA reads TGCGCCAGAGACAGCCGACTCTATGGCTACACCTTC. Translating gives CARDSRLYGYTF.